Included here is one TCR beta chain sequence, with context. The antigen this receptor binds is unknown. A read error may account for a junction end that differs from germline. RNA was isolated from bulk unsorted tissue, and RNA quality was assessed with a NanoDrop ND-1000 and an Agilent 2100. The donors were newly diagnosed lung cancer patients admitted for thoracic surgery in China from August to November 2014 who had not received prior chemotherapy. Anyone who had undergone radiotherapy or chemotherapy before, or who had another cancer at the same time, was left out of the study. Pieces of surgical tissue measuring about 1-2.2 cm3 were kept in RNAlater solution and stored at -80 degrees C until use. Preparation of the library involved multiplex PCR. TCRdb lists the instrument as Illumina HiSeq 2500. TCRbeta libraries were constructed through three rounds of nested PCR with primers (Table S4) according to protocols adapted from ARM-PCR. PCR products of 200-500 bp were gel-excised and purified with the QIAquick gel extraction kit before sequencing. As for how the authors treated the data: Trimmomatic was used to clean the reads, FLASH was used to merge the reads into complete CDR3 sequences, and MiTCR was used to assign the reads to V(D)J germline segments. Clonal diversity was computed as the inverse Simpson's index with VDJtools. In-frame sequences without a premature stop codon were defined as productive reads. TCRdb redid the processing of the public reads, applying fastp at Q25 and MiXCR, and retained in-frame beta chains. Rows with one shared CDR3 protein collapse into an entry with the most common genes and DNA. These V and J calls originate from TCRdb's pipeline instead of the authors' own analysis. This sample has tens of thousands of distinct CDR3 sequences in its table, and about 66% of those were observed once. The ten largest clones add up to roughly 18% of the sample.

The CDR3 holds 15 amino acids from the cysteine to the phenylalanine. Solely the CDR3 DNA is kept, with 45 bases framed from the first base. CDR1 and CDR2 (LGHNA, YSLEER) derive from the germline V gene. The data were obtained in a study of tumor and adjacent non-tumor tissue in lung cancer (dated by TCRdb to the late 2010s). Context from the whole study: The cohort included some 11 adenocarcinoma, 2 squamous cell carcinoma and 1 small cell lung cancer patients. The approximately 15 patients were aged roughly 30 to 85 years, included about 10 men and 5 women, and had TNM stage I to III disease. Sequencing generated a total of approximately 130,000,000 productive TCRbeta reads, averaging about 4.2 million reads per sample. Bulk TCRbeta repertoires were compared between lung tumor tissue and matched distant non-tumor lung tissue obtained from about 16 lung cancer patients. Around 30 paired specimens, one tumor and one normal lung sample per patient, were profiled by TCRbeta CDR3 sequencing. What the study reported, not specific to this receptor: Only around 15 patients were included in the cohort, and the need for larger samples and more detailed clinical data was noted by the authors. TCR diversity was significantly higher in younger patients, and higher tumor TCR diversity was associated with shorter overall and disease-free survival. Peripheral blood was not sequenced, so blood TCRbeta repertoires were not examined in the lung cancer patients of the study. The sequencing platform is not named in the methods, and unique molecular identifiers are not mentioned. TCR diversity (inverse Simpson) was significantly higher in tumor than in normal lung tissue (approximately 440 vs 150, P = 0.0075, Mann-Whitney U test). The top 100 clones accounted for a significantly larger cumulative portion of the repertoire in normal lung than in tumor tissue.

This clonotype was obtained from a man in his sixties with non-small cell lung cancer. The chain was built from TRBV4-3 and TRBJ1-4, and TRBD1 matches 8 of the central bases. The sample was lung tumor tissue. The sequence in DNA is TGCGCCAGCAGTGACCAGGGGGCAACTTATGAAAAACAGTTTTTT. Its translation reads: CASSDQGATYEKQFF.